The TCR beta chain under discussion was sequenced for a study of Tregs in tolerant kidney transplant recipients (dated by TCRdb to about 2019). Regarding the research as a whole: The transplants used related donors along with nonmyeloablative bone marrow transplantation, and in the human trials mixed chimerism was transient. The study applied TCRbeta sequencing to find donor-specific regulatory T cells before combined kidney and bone marrow transplantation and then followed those same cells after transplant.

A distance of 10 bases separates the germline ends of V and J, which lose 3 bases and 4 bases respectively. CDR1 and CDR2 are drawn from the germline V gene (reference sequence): LNHDA, SQIVND. Reading from cysteine to phenylalanine, the CDR3 counts 14 amino acids. The read is trimmed to its CDR3 DNA, 42 bases read in frame from base 1. The paper as a whole reports these results and caveats: Donor-specific Treg expansion exceeded global Treg expansion in tolerant patients, suggesting antigen-driven rather than nonspecific expansion. Because only a small number of patients were included, the study had limitations, and the results will need to be validated in larger populations as well as under other immunosuppression protocols. Although technical replication error seemed to be minimal, the question of biological reproducibility was not addressed directly. For some patients the PCR primers changed over time, which made it impossible to compare the samples from those patients at the nucleotide level. Expanding Tregs with activated donor B cells appeared to identify the most biologically relevant and donor-specific TCRbeta repertoire.

Note on this clone: Its antigen is unknown. No base quality information exists; no much larger clone differs at one position.

In light of the paper, this sample's time point label describes: blood sample drawn before combined kidney and bone marrow transplant. Unstimulated Tregs (CD4+CD25+CD127-), CD4+ non-Tregs (CD4+CD25-), CD4 and CD8 cells were FACS-sorted from thawed PBMCs. A few combined kidney and bone marrow transplant recipients from the ITN036ST trial were included as patients, and samples were available only from these trial subjects. Healthy control blood was processed to PBMCs with a Ficoll density gradient and then cryopreserved, whereas patient PBMCs were collected both before and after transplant. For TCRbeta CDR3 sequencing, genomic DNA was extracted from sorted cells using the QIAGEN DNeasy Blood and Tissue Kit. High-throughput TCRbeta CDR3 sequencing, including PCR amplification with bias correction and internal controls, was performed commercially through immunoSEQ. The authors' analysis ran thus. A unique productive TCRbeta sequence was defined by the CDR3 nucleotide sequence when primers matched, and otherwise by the CDR3 amino acid sequence together with the Vbeta and Jbeta genes. Sorting error was corrected by removing sequences shared between sorted populations at a frequency ratio of 2:1 or less, and the remaining shared sequences were assigned to the higher population. Donor-reactive sequences were defined as at least 5-fold expanded in CFSE-low cells versus unstimulated cells, with frequency of at least 0.01% in CFSE-low cells. Jensen-Shannon divergence, calculated on the top 100 TCRbeta sequences ranked by frequency, was used to quantify repertoire divergence. For any sample with multiple sequencing runs, sorting error was corrected in each run separately before the runs were pooled. TCRdb provides this immuneACCESS table in a form limited to in-frame rearrangements. Some clones are lacking; in checked studies, under half of them reflect an unresolved V gene, and why the rest are absent is not known. For V, J and clone size, that table is used; D and trimming come from the DNA. This sample is represented by about 110,000 clones; 90% of them were singletons. The ten largest make up approximately 0.3% of the sample.

The source is a human donor who received a combined kidney and bone marrow transplant. The sequence is built from TRBV19 and TRBJ2-1; the D segment could be TRBD2, given 6 matching bases. The sample consisted of CD4+ T cells from blood, taken before the transplant. Here is the DNA: TGTGCCAGTAGTATCCCGGGGGAATACAATGAGCAGTTCTTC. Translated, this is CASSIPGEYNEQFF.